The 2 T cell receptor beta chains listed next were all sequenced from one sample in a study of T cells after yellow fever vaccination. TCRdb re-called the 5' RACE reads through MiXCR, storing one row per CDR3 protein. Of around 320,000 distinct CDR3 sequences listed, roughly 9% are singletons. The material was CD4+ T cells sorted from PBMCs, obtained 5 days after the yellow fever booster vaccination. The source is a young man who received the YFV17D yellow fever vaccine.

J is TRBJ1-1 and V is TRBV27, with D possibly TRBD1 on 5 matching bases. The CDR3 spans 16 residues. The ends were cut back, 1 base at V and 2 bases at J, with 14 bases in the middle. Per germline, CDR1 MNHEY and CDR2 SMNVEV (reference sequence). The CDR3 is CASSLLGTGDNTEAFF. The CDR3 nucleotides are TGTGCCAGCAGTTTATTGGGCACAGGCGATAACACTGAAGCTTTCTTT.

This clonotype was picked up many times. This chain joins TRBV4-1 and TRBJ2-2; D unclear. CDR3 size: 14 residues. V gave up 4 bases and J gave up 8 bases, with 14 bases separating them. Germline V CDR1 and CDR2: MGHRA, YSYEKL. Here the CDR3 DNA reads TGCGCCAGCAGCCCGCTCGACCAGCCAGGGGAGCTGTTTTTT. It codes for CASSPLDQPGELFF.